The following is a TCR beta chain sequence with its context. Its antigen target is currently unknown. Base qualities are not provided; no much larger clone lies one nucleotide away. From V the trimming removes 3 bases and from J it removes 3 bases, while the gene matches leave 3 bases of the junction unaccounted for. The CDR3 runs 14 amino acids, cysteine and phenylalanine included. Just the 42-base CDR3 DNA is kept, in frame starting at base 1. Reading the germline V gene (reference sequence) gives CDR1 DFQATT and CDR2 SNEGSKA. Sequenced using an Illumina HiSeq 1500. The public reads were reanalyzed by TCRdb: fastp trimming at Q25, MiXCR alignment, in-frame beta chains only. CDR3 protein sequences are deduplicated, and each keeps its most common genes and DNA. The sample has 200,000 to 300,000 distinct CDR3 sequences on record, roughly an eighth of them singletons. Roughly 8.9% of the sample goes to the ten largest clones.

These data belong to a study of T cell repertoires in cytomegalovirus infection (dated by TCRdb to between 2018 and 2020). In the study overall: The HLA type of each donor mattered for the analysis, because public TCR beta signatures pointed to carriage of CMV infection along with the matching HLA type.

Overall study outcomes, separate from this receptor: In the ex vivo response, HLA-C-restricted CMV-specific TCR beta clonotypes were dominant, and in two of eight donors the single most frequent clonotype came from this HLA-C-restricted group. Cumulative frequency of public TCR beta family members discriminated carriers of CMV infection plus the relevant HLA type in this cohort and an independent roughly 330-donor cohort.

The rearrangement combines TRBV20-1 with TRBJ2-4; 9 middle bases align to TRBD1. Sequencing was performed on PBMCs. The sequence came from a human donor in good health (CMV status not recorded). Some clones in this sample may be carry-over from other donors' samples. The encoded CDR3 is CSARTGGGKNIQYF. Read as DNA, the sequence is TGCAGTGCTAGGACAGGGGGGGGCAAAAACATTCAGTACTTC.